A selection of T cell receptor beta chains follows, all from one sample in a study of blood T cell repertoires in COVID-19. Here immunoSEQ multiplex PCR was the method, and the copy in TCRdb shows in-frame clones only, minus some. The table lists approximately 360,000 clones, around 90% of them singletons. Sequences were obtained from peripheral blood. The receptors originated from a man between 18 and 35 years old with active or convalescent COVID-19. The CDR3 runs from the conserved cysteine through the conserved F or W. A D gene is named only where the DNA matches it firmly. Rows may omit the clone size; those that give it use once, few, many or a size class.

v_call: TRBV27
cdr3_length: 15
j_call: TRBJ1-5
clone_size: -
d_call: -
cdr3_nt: TGTGCCAGCAGTTTATCATTTCAGGGGAAACAGCCCCAGCATTTT
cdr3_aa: CASSLSFQGKQPQHF

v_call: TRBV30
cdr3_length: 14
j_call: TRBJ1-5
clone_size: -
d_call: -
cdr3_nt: TGTGCCTGGAGTGTACGCAGGGGCAATCAGCCCCAGCATTTT
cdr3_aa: CAWSVRRGNQPQHF

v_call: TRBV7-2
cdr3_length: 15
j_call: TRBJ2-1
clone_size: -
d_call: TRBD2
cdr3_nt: TGTGCCAGCAGCTGGACTAGCGGGCCGTACAATGAGCAGTTCTTC
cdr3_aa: CASSWTSGPYNEQFF

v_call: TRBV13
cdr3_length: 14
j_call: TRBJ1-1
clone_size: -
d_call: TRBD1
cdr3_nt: TGTGCCAGCAGCGTAACAACAGGGGGCACTGAAGCTTTCTTT
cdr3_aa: CASSVTTGGTEAFF

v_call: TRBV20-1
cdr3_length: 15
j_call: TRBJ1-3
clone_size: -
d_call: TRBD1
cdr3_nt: TGCAGTGCTAGTACAGGGGGCTACTCTGGAAACACCATATATTTT
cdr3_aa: CSASTGGYSGNTIYF

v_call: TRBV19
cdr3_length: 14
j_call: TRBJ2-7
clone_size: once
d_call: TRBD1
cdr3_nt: TGTGCCAGTAGTATAGGACAGGGATCCTACGAGCAGTACTTC
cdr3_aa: CASSIGQGSYEQYF

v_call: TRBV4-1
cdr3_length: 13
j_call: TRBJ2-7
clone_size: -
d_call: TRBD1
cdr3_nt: TGCGCCAGCAGCCCGACAGGGTCGTACGAGCAGTACTTC
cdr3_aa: CASSPTGSYEQYF

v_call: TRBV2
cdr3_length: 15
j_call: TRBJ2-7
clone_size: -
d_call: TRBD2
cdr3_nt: TGTGCCAGCAGAGCACTAGCGGGGGGGTCCTACGAGCAGTACTTC
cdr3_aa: CASRALAGGSYEQYF

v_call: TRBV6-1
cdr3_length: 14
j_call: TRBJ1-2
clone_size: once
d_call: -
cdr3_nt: TGTGCCAGCAGTGAAACCGGGACTCGGGATGGCTACACCTTC
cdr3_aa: CASSETGTRDGYTF

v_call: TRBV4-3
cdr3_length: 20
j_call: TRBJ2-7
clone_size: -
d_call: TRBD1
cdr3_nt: TGCGCCAGCAGCCAAGATCAGGGGGTGGGACACCTCCGATACCAGAGGGAGCAGTACTTC
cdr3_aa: CASSQDQGVGHLRYQREQYF

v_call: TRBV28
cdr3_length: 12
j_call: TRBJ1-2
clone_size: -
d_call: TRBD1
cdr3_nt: TGTGCCAGCACGACAGGGGGTTTTGGCTACACCTTC
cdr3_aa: CASTTGGFGYTF

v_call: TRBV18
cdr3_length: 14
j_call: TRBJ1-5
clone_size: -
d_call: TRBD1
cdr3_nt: TGTGCCAGCTCAGACCAGGGGGCTGGACAGCCCCAGCATTTT
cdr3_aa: CASSDQGAGQPQHF

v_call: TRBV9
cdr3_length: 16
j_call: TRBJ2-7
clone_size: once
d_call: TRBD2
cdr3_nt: TGTGCCAGCAGCGAATCGTTAGCGGGAGGATCCCGAGAGCAGTACTTC
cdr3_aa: CASSESLAGGSREQYF

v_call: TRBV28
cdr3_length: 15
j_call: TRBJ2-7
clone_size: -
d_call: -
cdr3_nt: TGTGCCAGCAGTTTAAGTGCTAACCCTCCCTACGAGCAGTACTTC
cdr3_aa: CASSLSANPPYEQYF

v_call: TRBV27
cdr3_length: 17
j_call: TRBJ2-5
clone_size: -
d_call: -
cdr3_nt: TGTGCCAGCAGTTTATCGCCTCTTAGGAGTCCTAGAGAGACCCAGTACTTC
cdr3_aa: CASSLSPLRSPRETQYF

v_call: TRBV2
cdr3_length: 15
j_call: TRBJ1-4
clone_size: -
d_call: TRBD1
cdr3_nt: TGTGCCAGCAGACAAGAAACAGGGGGCTTTGAAAAACTGTTTTTT
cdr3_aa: CASRQETGGFEKLFF

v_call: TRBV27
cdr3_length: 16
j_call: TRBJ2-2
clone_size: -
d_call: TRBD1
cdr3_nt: TGTGCCAGCAGTTTATCCCAGGGGGTGTTCACCGGGGAGCTGTTTTTT
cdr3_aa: CASSLSQGVFTGELFF

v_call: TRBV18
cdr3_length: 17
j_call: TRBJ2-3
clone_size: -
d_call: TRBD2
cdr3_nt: TGTGCCAGCTCACCCCGACTAGCGGGGGGGCAGGCAGATACGCAGTATTTT
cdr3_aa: CASSPRLAGGQADTQYF

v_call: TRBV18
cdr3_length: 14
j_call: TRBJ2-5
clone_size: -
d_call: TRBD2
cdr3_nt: TGTGCCAGCTCAGCTAGCGGGAGCAGAGAGACCCAGTACTTC
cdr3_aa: CASSASGSRETQYF

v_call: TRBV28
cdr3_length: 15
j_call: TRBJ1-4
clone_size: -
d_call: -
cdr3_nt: TGTGCCAGCAGTCCCGCAGGGGTTTTAGGGGAAAAACTGTTTTTT
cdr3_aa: CASSPAGVLGEKLFF

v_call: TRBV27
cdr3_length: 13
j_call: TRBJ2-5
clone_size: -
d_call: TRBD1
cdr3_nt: TGTGCCAGCAAAGTGACAGGGGTCGAGACCCAGTACTTC
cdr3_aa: CASKVTGVETQYF

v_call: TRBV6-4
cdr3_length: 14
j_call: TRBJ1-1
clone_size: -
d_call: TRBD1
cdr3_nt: TGTGCCAGCAGCCGGGACAGGGGGAACACTGAAGCTTTCTTT
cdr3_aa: CASSRDRGNTEAFF